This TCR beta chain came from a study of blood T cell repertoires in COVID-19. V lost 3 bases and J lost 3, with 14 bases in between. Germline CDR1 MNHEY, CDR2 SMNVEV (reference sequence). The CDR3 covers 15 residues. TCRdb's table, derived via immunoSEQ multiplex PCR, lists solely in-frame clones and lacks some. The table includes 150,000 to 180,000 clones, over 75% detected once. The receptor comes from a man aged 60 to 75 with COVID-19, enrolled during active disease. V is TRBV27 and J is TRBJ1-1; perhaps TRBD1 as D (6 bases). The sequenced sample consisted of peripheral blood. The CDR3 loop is CASSLGQGWDTEAFF. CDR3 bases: TGTGCCAGCAGTTTGGGTCAGGGGTGGGACACTGAAGCTTTCTTT.